This note documents a single TCR beta chain sequence. Its antigen remains unknown. The data derive from a study of cytomegalovirus exposure and HLA in healthy donors. Overall study results and limits: A few of the chains that were CMV-associated were confirmed in vitro to be specific for CMV antigens. A classifier reportedly called cytomegalovirus status with high sensitivity and specificity. The study listed 150 to 200 cytomegalovirus-associated TCR beta chains. Most TCR sequences were rare, but some public TCRs occurred in many donors.

Germline CDR1 reads MDHEN; CDR2 reads SYDVKM. V was pared by 3 bases and J by 1 base, with 12 bases between. This CDR3 is 15 amino acids long. Libraries were prepared by immunoSEQ multiplex PCR; TCRdb keeps only in-frame clonotypes and omits some of them. In the table there are 180,000 or so clones, around 86% of which are singletons. The chain has TRBV28 and TRBJ1-1, with D unresolved. The sequencing sample was made of PBMCs. The sequence was obtained from a man aged 18 to 29 in good health and CMV-seropositive. The CDR3 here is CASSFSVSGNTEAFF. The CDR3, as DNA: TGTGCCAGCAGTTTCAGTGTCTCGGGGAACACTGAAGCTTTCTTT.